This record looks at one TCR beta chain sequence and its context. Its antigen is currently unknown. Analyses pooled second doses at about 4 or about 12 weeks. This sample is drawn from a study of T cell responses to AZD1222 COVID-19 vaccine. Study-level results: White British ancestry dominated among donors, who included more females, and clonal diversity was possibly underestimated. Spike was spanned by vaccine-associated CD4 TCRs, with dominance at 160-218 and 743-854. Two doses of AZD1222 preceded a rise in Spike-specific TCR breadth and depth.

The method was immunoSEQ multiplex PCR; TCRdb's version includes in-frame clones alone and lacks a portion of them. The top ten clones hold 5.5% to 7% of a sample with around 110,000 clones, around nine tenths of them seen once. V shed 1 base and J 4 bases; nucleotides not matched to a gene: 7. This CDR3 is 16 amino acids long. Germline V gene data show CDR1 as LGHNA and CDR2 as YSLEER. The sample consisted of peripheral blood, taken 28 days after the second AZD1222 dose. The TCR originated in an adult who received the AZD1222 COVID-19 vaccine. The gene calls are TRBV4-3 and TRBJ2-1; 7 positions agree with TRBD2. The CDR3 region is CASSQGASGVYNEQFF. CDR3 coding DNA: TGCGCCAGCAGCCAAGGGGCTAGCGGCGTGTACAATGAGCAGTTCTTC.